The TCR beta chain described here comes from a study of blood T cells in healthy people across ages. Study-level results: It was not known whether donors were CMV positive (a possible confounder of expanded clonotype changes).

For the second PCR, which ran for roughly 7 to 11 cycles, a sample-barcoded 5' primer and a J-beta primer mix were used. Every molecule of cDNA carried a tag from a template-switch adaptor with 12 random nucleotides. TCRdb reprocessed the 5' RACE reads with MiXCR, giving one entry per CDR3 protein. Of 1,500,000 or so distinct CDR3 sequences in the sample, less than 45% were seen once. This CDR3 has 19 amino acids. The ends lost 0 bases at V and 12 bases at J; junction bases unmatched: 23. The V gene's germline CDR1 is SEHNR and CDR2 FQNEAQ (reference sequence). On this clonotype: Antigen unknown.

Peripheral blood was drawn, around 9.3 milliliters per donor. The gene calls are TRBV7-9 and TRBJ2-4, with 7 bases matching TRBD2. Sequencing was performed on blood. The receptor comes from a woman in her late teens or twenties in good health. The CDR3 protein is CASSLAFGTTDIAKNAQYF. Written as DNA, the CDR3 is TGTGCCAGCAGCTTAGCCTTTGGGACTACCGACATAGCCAAAAACGCTCAGTACTTC.